The 30 T cell receptor beta chains listed next were all sequenced from one sample in a study of cytomegalovirus exposure and HLA in healthy donors. The PCR used 60 Vbeta and 13 Jbeta primers. This table comes from immunoSEQ multiplex PCR, and its TCRdb copy is limited to in-frame clones, with some not included. The table records over 120,000 clones, approximately 80% of them present only once. Input material: PBMCs. Receptors originate from a man under 40 in good health and CMV-seropositive.

This chain links TRBV30 with TRBJ2-1, with 7 bases lining up with TRBD1. CDR1 is GTSNPN, CDR2 SVGIG, per germline (reference sequence). V shed 0 bases, J shed 8 bases, and the junction held 7 bases outside the gene matches. The CDR3 sequence is 14 residues long. CDR3 amino acids: CAWSVGTAVYEQFF. In DNA form, the CDR3 reads TGTGCCTGGAGTGTCGGGACAGCAGTTTATGAGCAGTTCTTC.

This clone was counted once. V and J are TRBV27 and TRBJ1-1, with D uncertain. The V gene's germline CDR1 is MNHEY and CDR2 SMNVEV (reference sequence). The CDR3 is 15 residues long. V gave up 6 bases and J gave up 1 base, with 15 bases separating them. This chain's CDR3 is CASSRTPTPNTEAFF. In DNA form, the CDR3 reads TGTGCCAGCAGCCGAACACCGACACCGAACACTGAAGCTTTCTTT.

The CDR3 loop is CASSNPPPMWAEQYF. As DNA, the CDR3 is TGTGCCAGCAGCAATCCCCCTCCGATGTGGGCCGAGCAGTACTTC. The chain employs TRBV21-1 and TRBJ2-7; TRBD1 was called by the table and not checked on the DNA. TRBV21-1 represents a pseudogene. The CDR3 has 15 residues.

Regarding this clone: The same CDR3 also results from other DNA sequences found in this sample. The chain uses TRBV5-1 and TRBJ2-1, with 8 bases fitting TRBD2. V shed 5 bases, J shed 0 bases, and the junction held 4 bases outside the gene matches. The CDR3 has 15 amino acids. Per the germline V gene, CDR1 is SGHRS and CDR2 is YFSETQ. The CDR3 here is CASSSSGSSYNEQFF. The CDR3 DNA reads TGCGCCAGCAGTTCGAGCGGGAGCTCCTACAATGAGCAGTTCTTC.

This sequence joins TRBV30 and TRBJ2-1; TRBD2 matches 15 bases. Looked up from germline, CDR1 is GTSNPN and CDR2 is SVGIG (reference sequence). J lost 2 bases, V lost 7 bases, and 12 bases had no gene match. The CDR3 is 18 residues long. The CDR3 nucleotides read TGTGCCTATACCCCGGGACTAGCGGGGGGACCCACCTACAATGAGCAGTTCTTC. Its translation: CAYTPGLAGGPTYNEQFF.

V gene TRBV28 combines with J gene TRBJ1-1; a weak D match, TRBD1 (6 bases). From germline, CDR1 is MDHEN and CDR2 SYDVKM. This CDR3 region has 12 residues. Trimming removed 5 bases at V and 6 bases at J, with 10 bases between. The CDR3, as DNA: TGTGCCAGCAGTCTGGACAGTGCTGAAGCTTTCTTT. Protein sequence: CASSLDSAEAFF.

The rearrangement joins TRBV19 to TRBJ1-1, with 7 bases identical to TRBD1. The V segment lost 7 bases and the J segment 7 bases; nucleotides outside the gene matches: 9. CDR3 size: 13 residues. The germline gives CDR1 LNHDA, CDR2 SQIVND (reference sequence). The CDR3 is CASTSGGGHEAFF. The CDR3 DNA is TGTGCCAGTACCAGCGGAGGGGGCCATGAAGCTTTCTTT.

The chain combines TRBV30 with TRBJ2-5, with a tentative D call TRBD2 (6 bases). There are 14 residues in the CDR3. Trimming stripped 4 bases from V and 5 bases from J, with 17 bases between. Germline V gene data show CDR1 as GTSNPN and CDR2 as SVGIG (reference sequence). CDR3 amino acids: CAWTVGGARETQYF. The CDR3 bases are TGTGCCTGGACCGTCGGAGGGGCGCGGGAGACCCAGTACTTC.

V gene TRBV20-1 combines with J gene TRBJ2-5, with no clear D. Per the germline V gene, CDR1 is DFQATT and CDR2 is SNEGSKA (reference sequence). The CDR3 consists of 10 residues. The CDR3 spells CRPRVETQYF. The CDR3 DNA reads TGCAGGCCCCGGGTAGAGACCCAGTACTTC.

The rearrangement uses TRBV25-1 and TRBJ2-2, with D possibly matching TRBD2 (6 bases). V dropped 5 bases and J dropped 1 base, with 14 bases sitting between them. Germline V gene data show CDR1 as MGHDK and CDR2 as SYGVNS. This CDR3 comprises 16 residues. In DNA form, the CDR3 reads TGTGCCAGCAGTTTCACCGGGACTCTGAACACCGGGGAGCTGTTTTTT. This codes for CASSFTGTLNTGELFF.

The chain couples TRBV7-9 to TRBJ2-3; maybe TRBD1 (6 bases). Per germline, CDR1 SEHNR and CDR2 FQNEAQ (reference sequence). The V end was cut by 2 bases, the J end by 4 bases, with 10 bases between. The CDR3 totals 14 residues. The CDR3 nucleotides are TGTGCCAGCAGCTTAAAACAGGGTCCAGATACGCAGTATTTT. Translating it yields CASSLKQGPDTQYF. The full variable domain, its missing parts supplied by reference TRBV7-9 and TRBJ2-3, is DTGVSQNPRHKITKRGQNVTFRCDPISEHNRLYWYRQTLGQGPEFLTYFQNEAQLEKSRLLSDRFSAERPKGSFSTLEIQRTEQGDSAMYLCASSLKQGPDTQYFGPGTRLTVL.

The chain recombines TRBV27 with TRBJ1-5, with a weak D call TRBD1 (5 bases). Deletions cut 5 bases from V and 2 bases from J, with 31 bases between. In germline, CDR1 is MNHEY, CDR2 SMNVEV (reference sequence). This CDR3 is built from 21 residues. The CDR3 loop reads CASSLRAGLGSETPGNQPQHF. CDR3 nucleotides: TGTGCCAGCAGTCTCCGGGCGGGGCTCGGGTCTGAGACTCCTGGCAATCAGCCCCAGCATTTT.

The J gene is TRBJ2-5, the V gene TRBV5-1; 8 nucleotides agree with TRBD1. This CDR3 contains 16 residues. Germline V lookup: CDR1 SGHRS, CDR2 YFSETQ. The trim removed 0 bases at V and 4 bases at J, leaving 8 bases unmatched. The DNA for the CDR3 is TGCGCCAGCAGCTTGGGGGCAGGGGGCTCGAGAGAGACCCAGTACTTC. Protein: CASSLGAGGSRETQYF.

The V gene is TRBV6-1, the J gene TRBJ1-2, with D uncertain. This CDR3 region has 14 residues. From germline, CDR1 is MNHNS and CDR2 SASEGT. Trimming shortened V by 3 bases and J by 8 bases, and 16 bases separated the two germline ends. The CDR3 DNA reads as TGTGCCAGCAGTGACTCCCTTCCACTTGAGGGCTACACCTTC. Its protein is CASSDSLPLEGYTF.

The V and J genes are TRBV9 and TRBJ2-3; 8 nucleotides line up with TRBD2. The CDR3 is 16 residues long. V lost 0 bases and J lost 0; bases outside the gene matches: 3. CDR1 is SGDLS and CDR2 is YYNGEE in the germline V gene. Here the CDR3 reads CASSVGSSGSTDTQYF. The CDR3 nucleotides are TGTGCCAGCAGCGTAGGTTCTAGCGGGAGCACAGATACGCAGTATTTT.

The rearrangement links TRBV6-6 to TRBJ1-2, with 7 positions matching TRBD1. Germline V gene sequence: CDR1 MNHNY, CDR2 SVGAGI (reference sequence). The CDR3 runs to 15 residues. The V segment lost 0 bases and the J segment 5 bases; nucleotides outside the gene matches: 6. Here the CDR3 reads CASSYSEGAEYGYTF. CDR3 bases: TGTGCCAGCAGTTACTCGGAGGGGGCGGAATATGGCTACACCTTC.

CDR3 amino acids: CASSKNRGRDYGYTF. The CDR3 bases are TGTGCCAGCAGCAAAAACAGGGGGCGCGACTATGGCTACACCTTC. This rearrangement joins TRBV5-4 to TRBJ1-2; TRBD1 matches at 9 bases. V lost 4 bases, J lost 3 bases, and 7 bases stayed unmatched. Germline V gene lookup returns CDR1 SGHNT and CDR2 YYREEE (reference sequence). The CDR3 spans 15 residues.

This clone showed up just a few times. The J gene is TRBJ2-7, the V gene TRBV7-8, with a tentative D call TRBD2 (6 bases). CDR1 and CDR2 from the germline V gene are SGHVS and FQNEAQ. V was trimmed by 4 bases and J by 0 bases, leaving 10 bases between them. The CDR3 spans 14 residues. CDR3 in amino acids: CASSSGTYSYEQYF. The CDR3 nucleotides read TGTGCCAGCAGCTCCGGGACTTACTCCTACGAGCAGTACTTC.

There are a few counts of this clone. The chain recombines TRBV7-9 with TRBJ1-6; no firm D call. CDR3 length: 16 residues. Germline V gives CDR1 SEHNR, CDR2 FQNEAQ (reference sequence). V shed 6 bases and J shed 0 bases, with 12 bases lying between them. The CDR3: CASSPPGSSYNSPLHF. The CDR3 nucleotides are TGTGCCAGCAGTCCCCCGGGGAGCTCCTATAATTCACCCCTCCACTTT.

Here the CDR3 reads CASSLEGGETQYF. The CDR3 nucleotides are TGCGCCAGCAGCTTGGAAGGGGGAGAGACCCAGTACTTC. The rearrangement uses TRBV5-1 and TRBJ2-5; a possible D gene is TRBD1 (6 bases). V lost 0 bases and J 4 bases, leaving 7 bases between the germline ends. Germline V CDR1 and CDR2: SGHRS, YFSETQ. This CDR3 is built from 13 residues.

The V gene is TRBV5-6, the J gene TRBJ1-6; the match to TRBD1 covers 7 bases. The germline CDR1 and CDR2 sequences are SGHDT and YYEEEE. The V and J ends lost 0 bases and 3 bases, in that order; junction bases with no gene match: 0. This CDR3 comprises 15 residues. The CDR3 here is CASSLGQGYNSPLHF. The CDR3 region has the DNA TGTGCCAGCAGCTTGGGACAGGGCTATAATTCACCCCTCCACTTT.

J is TRBJ2-7 and V is TRBV14; perhaps TRBD2 as D (6 bases). V shed 1 base and J shed 0 bases, with 10 bases lying between them. The length of the CDR3 is 15 residues. Germline V gene data show CDR1 as SGHDN and CDR2 as FVKESK. The CDR3 sequence: CASSQVGGTSYEQYF. In DNA form, the CDR3 reads TGTGCCAGCAGCCAAGTAGGAGGGACCTCCTACGAGCAGTACTTC.

This chain uses TRBV4-2 with TRBJ1-6; 9 nucleotides line up with TRBD1. There are 14 residues in the CDR3. Trimming at V came to 3 bases and at J to 10 bases, leaving 4 bases not matched to a gene. Germline V gene data show CDR1 as LGHNA and CDR2 as YNFKEQ. CDR3 in amino acids: CASSQGQGSSPLHF. DNA of the CDR3: TGTGCCAGCAGCCAGGGACAGGGTTCCTCACCCCTCCACTTT.

V is TRBV27 and J is TRBJ2-7; 12 bases fit TRBD2. This CDR3 comprises 16 residues. The J segment lost 5 bases and the V segment lost 4 bases, leaving 9 bases of the junction unmatched. Germline V gene lookup returns CDR1 MNHEY and CDR2 SMNVEV (reference sequence). The CDR3 here is CASSSISSGGAHEQYF. In nucleotides, the CDR3 is TGTGCCAGCAGTTCCATCTCTAGCGGGGGGGCCCACGAGCAGTACTTC.

This chain joins TRBV18 and TRBJ1-2, with D maybe TRBD1 (6 bases). Germline V gene data show CDR1 as KGHSH and CDR2 as LQKENI. This CDR3 has 13 amino acids. The ends were cut back, 6 bases at V and 3 bases at J, with 11 bases in the middle. The CDR3 DNA sequence: TGTGCCAGCTCGCTCAGGGGTGACTATGGCTACACCTTC. It is translated as CASSLRGDYGYTF.

The CDR3 bases are TGTGCCAGCAGCCACGAGCCCCTAGCGGGAGCTTACGAGCAGTACTTC. Amino acid sequence: CASSHEPLAGAYEQYF. The chain has TRBV5-4 and TRBJ2-7; 10 nucleotides line up with TRBD2. J lost 4 bases, V lost 4 bases, and 11 bases had no gene match. Germline assignment: CDR1 SGHNT and CDR2 YYREEE (reference sequence). This CDR3 spans 16 amino acids.

The chain combines TRBV6-5 with TRBJ2-7; 9 nucleotides agree with TRBD1. With 6 bases clipped from V and 6 bases from J, the junction kept 9 bases outside the gene matches. The CDR3 consists of 14 residues. From germline, CDR1 is MNHEY and CDR2 SVGAGI. Written as DNA, the CDR3 is TGTGCCAGCAGAGAGACAGGGGGGGGACGCGAGCAGTACTTC. As protein: CASRETGGGREQYF.

The rearrangement links TRBV28 to TRBJ1-1; D remains ambiguous. V was clipped by 10 bases and J by 1 base, with 16 bases between them. The V gene's germline CDR1 is MDHEN and CDR2 SYDVKM. This CDR3 region has 14 residues. The DNA for the CDR3 is TGTGCCACTAGTTCCAGGACTTGGAACACTGAAGCTTTCTTT. Its protein is CATSSRTWNTEAFF.

The V gene is TRBV14, the J gene TRBJ1-1, with 7 bases that match TRBD1. J was trimmed by 0 bases and V by 4 bases; bases with no gene match: 8. In germline, CDR1 is SGHDN, CDR2 FVKESK. The CDR3 length is 16 residues. CDR3 in amino acids: CASSRRTGTVNTEAFF. CDR3 nucleotides: TGTGCCAGCAGCCGCCGTACCGGGACAGTGAACACTGAAGCTTTCTTT.

This chain uses TRBV7-9 with TRBJ2-7; TRBD1 aligns across 9 bases. Per germline, CDR1 SEHNR and CDR2 FQNEAQ (reference sequence). The V gene end was trimmed by 5 bases and the J gene end by 3 bases; junction bases not matched to a gene: 5. The CDR3 spans 14 residues. CDR3 nucleotides: TGTGCCAGCAGCCACCGGGACAGGGTCTACGAGCAGTACTTC. This encodes CASSHRDRVYEQYF.